This entry concerns a single T cell receptor (beta chain). The assay was immunoSEQ multiplex PCR, and TCRdb's table has in-frame clones only and misses some. The sample records 45,000 to 50,000 clones, roughly 91% being singletons. Trimming took off 1 base at V and 1 base at J, with 11 bases between the two ends. Germline CDR1 reads SEHNR; CDR2 reads FQNEAQ (reference sequence). The CDR3 consists of 15 residues. The data derive from a study of OX40 agonist ivuxolimab in advanced cancers. Sequencing was performed on CD4+ or CD8+ T cells sorted from blood, taken in a trial of the OX40 agonist ivuxolimab. This TCR derives from an adult with an advanced solid tumor such as melanoma, head and neck, liver or kidney cancer. The rearrangement uses TRBV7-9 and TRBJ2-7; D is unclear. CDR3 region: CASSLVLGLSYEQYF. As DNA, the CDR3 is TGTGCCAGCAGCTTAGTTCTCGGCCTGTCCTACGAGCAGTACTTC.